This T cell receptor (beta chain) was identified during a study of cytomegalovirus exposure and HLA in healthy donors. Whole-study results and caveats: Follow-up analysis seemed to connect common viral pathogens with several of the most significant clusters identified.

J was trimmed by 2 bases and V by 3 bases; bases with no gene match: 10. The CDR3 sequence is 17 residues long. Germline lookup yields CDR1 MDHEN and CDR2 SYDVKM. PCR involved 60 Vbeta and 13 Jbeta primers. The repertoire was sequenced with immunoSEQ multiplex PCR; TCRdb's copy has only in-frame clones and lacks some. In the table there are some 150,000 clones, 75% to 90% of which are singletons. About this clone itself: Its antigen remains unknown.

This clonotype was obtained from a woman aged 45-60 years in good health and CMV-seropositive. The chain is built from TRBV28 and TRBJ2-5; 9 bases map to TRBD1. What was sequenced was PBMCs. The CDR3 bases are TGTGCCAGCAGTTTTTCGTTTTCCGGGACAGGGCAAGAGACCCAGTACTTC. It codes for CASSFSFSGTGQETQYF.